This T cell receptor beta chain is from a study of T cell clonality in common variable immunodeficiency (dated by TCRdb to 2014 to 2015). As encoded in the germline V gene, CDR1 is SGHTA while CDR2 is FQGNSA. Here V drops 2 bases and J drops 3 bases, and the junction holds 7 bases not matched to any gene. The CDR3, cysteine through phenylalanine, is 15 amino acids long. Shown are 36 bases from within the CDR3, in frame from base 1. For sequencing, equivalent amounts of genomic DNA were input from CVID and control samples. For every sample, a 60 bp segment covering the rearranged TCRbeta CDR3 region was amplified and then sequenced. The immunoSEQ assay, a bias-corrected multiplex PCR combined with high-throughput sequencing, was used to amplify TCRbeta. Under the source paper's analysis protocol: Every unique nucleotide sequence was considered a clone and was annotated with V, D and J genes, copy number and frequency. Sequences were labeled productive if in frame, and non-productive if out of frame or containing stop codons. As previously described, clonality was computed from Shannon's entropy. The predicted amino acid sequences of productive clones were used to derive mean CDR3 Kyte-Doolittle hydropathy. The R hclust function was used to hierarchically cluster scaled V gene usage with Manhattan distance and complete linkage. To assess clone sharing by CDR3 amino acid sequence, 12 repertoires per group were resampled over 100 rounds. The repertoires were searched for 60 to 70 published EBV-specific TCRbeta sequences and nearly 250 published CMV-specific TCRbeta sequences. Analysis left out a couple of CVID samples that produced under 10,000 sequences, so approximately 40 CVID repertoires remained. TCRdb's version of the immuneACCESS table is confined to in-frame rearrangements and falls short of the full clone set. An unresolved V gene accounts for under half of the shortfall where checked; the remainder is of unknown origin. That table gives V, J and clone size, and the DNA gave D and trimming. For this sample the table reports approximately 18,000 clones, with no clone seen just once. In total, the top ten clones hold approximately 7% of the sample.

Overall results and qualifications from the work: Healthy controls shared more TCRbeta clones with each other than CVID subjects shared among themselves (p < 0.0001). It was noted by the authors that sequencing of the repertoires of T cell subpopulations would be needed to clarify the cause of the increased clonality in CVID. TCRbeta clonality was higher in CVID subjects than in healthy controls (t-test p = 0.018), and the increase was most characteristic of about a third of subjects. CVID TCRbeta sequences were reported to have fewer deletions and N-nucleotide insertions and to lack highly modified clones with 13 or more V deletions. Correlations of repertoire features with clinical complications were constrained by heterogeneity among patients within the CVID cohort. Even though DNA input was the same, control samples had an average of roughly 76,000 unique sequences each, compared with 25,000 to 35,000 in CVID samples.

As regards this clone: Its specific antigen is unknown. The missing CDR3 end, 3 residues past where the read stops, is filled in from the germline J gene.

Standard criteria were used to diagnose CVID, namely serum IgG, IgA and/or IgM reduced below the normal range together with specific antibody deficiency. There were around 45 subjects in the CVID group (roughly 15 female and around 29 male), ranging in age from about 9 to 70 years, with a mean age of 40. Most CVID patients and most healthy controls were of Caucasian heritage. Replacement immunoglobulin therapy had been administered to all CVID subjects for at least one year at the time of study participation. At the time of blood collection, no CVID subject was ill or was being treated with immunomodulatory or immunosuppressive medication. From each donor, 5 to 8 ml of heparinized peripheral whole blood was collected. Genomic DNA from adults with common variable immune deficiency (CVID) and from healthy adult controls was used for sequencing of TCRbeta CDR3 repertoires. Diluted blood was subjected to density centrifugation over Hypaque 1077 or Ficoll-Paque for isolation of peripheral blood mononuclear cells. Genomic DNA was obtained from unsorted mononuclear cells through either Qiagen column purification or a centrifugation-based method.

The rearranged chain carries TRBV7-2 and TRBJ2-7, with TRBD1 identical over 7 junction bases. The source of this sequence is a human donor with common variable immunodeficiency. Input material: peripheral blood mononuclear cells. The CDR3: CASSLYRGRVYEQYF. The covered CDR3 bases are TGTGCCAGCAGCTTATATAGGGGGCGGGTCTACGAG.